This TCR beta chain is drawn from a study of radiation and T cells in renal cell carcinoma (TCRdb year 2020). For the wider study: In total, about 50 samples underwent TCR beta sequencing: approximately 26 tumors plus 27 peripheral blood samples. A total of approximately 4 million unique CDR3 nucleotide sequences, encoding 2.5 million to 3 million unique CDR3 amino acid sequences, were found across all 50 or so samples.

A note on this clone: There is no known antigen for this receptor. Nothing much larger sits one base from this clone, and base qualities are not available.

The meaning of the sample's time point label: tumor resected at nephrectomy. The treatment or condition label, read with the paper, signifies: 15 Gy SBRT to primary tumor, nephrectomy 4 weeks later. The samples were drawn from a clinical trial, where primary renal cell carcinomas were treated with 15 Gy of stereotactic body radiation therapy and then removed by nephrectomy 4 weeks afterward. Renal cell carcinoma with clear cell pathology was present in all patients. Tumor processing involved mechanical dissociation, digestion with collagenase/hyaluronidase at 37 degrees C, handling in gentleMACS C tubes, and storage in liquid nitrogen. Genomic DNA for TCR sequencing was prepared using the QIAamp DNA Blood Mini Kit (Qiagen). The analyses included only samples that passed all quality control checks. General conclusions and limits of the study: Because no pretreatment tumor biopsies were available, whether clonotypes were present in the tumor at baseline could not be determined. In blood, the top tumor clonotypes increased from baseline to 2 weeks after radiation and then shrank by 4 weeks, which suggests a temporary expansion of tumor-resident clones. The single-armed trial design could not address effects of radiation dose or scheduling on the TCR repertoire. A greater number of dominant CDR3 motifs was detected in irradiated tumors than in control tumors, and a larger share of the repertoire was occupied by these motifs in irradiated tumors than in control tumors. Intratumoral heterogeneity went uncaptured because the only tumor material available was small regions of 0.85 to 1 g. TCR clonality was higher in irradiated tumors than in controls, as the top 100 clonotypes made up an average of approximately 50% of the repertoire in irradiated tumors compared with around 40% in nephrectomy-only tumors.

Following the manufacturer's recommendations, the immunoSEQ kit was used to generate TCR beta libraries from genomic DNA. Library preparation used a first multiplex PCR with proprietary primers, then a second PCR adding unique barcodes, with bead cleanups after each round. Each sample batch included a kit-provided positive control reaction and a negative control reaction. The final libraries were assessed on an Agilent 4200 TapeStation D1000 ScreenTape, pooled by volume, and quantified by qPCR. Sequencing was performed on an Illumina NextSeq500 using a MidOutput 150-cycle cartridge, with 156 Read1 cycles, 15 Index1 cycles, and the kit custom primers. The pooled library was loaded at roughly 0.96 pM, with a roughly 18% PhiX control spiked in. The paper's processing steps were these. The vendor-processed data were analyzed in R, and a clonotype was defined as all T cells that share the same CDR3 nucleotide sequence. In the clone abundance analyses, frequencies were normalized to the 10,000 most abundant clones in each sample. Before analysis, public T cell clones were removed, and these numbered fewer than six per sample on average. Dominant motifs were analyzed with ImmunoMap using the PAM10 matrix, a gap penalty of 30, and a homology threshold of 0.3, and motifs with a cumulative frequency of at least 0.01 were considered dominant. Tumor-enriched clonotypes and baseline blood-enriched clonotypes were defined as those with an abundance difference of at least 32-fold between compartments. Tumor-blood repertoire similarity was measured with the Baroni-Urbani and Buser coefficient, and group comparisons used two-tailed Wilcoxon tests in R. TCRdb obtained this table from immuneACCESS and retained in-frame rearrangements with V and J assigned. These tables miss some clones; where compared with another copy, unresolved V genes account for less than half of the shortfall, and the remainder is unexplained. Clone size and the V and J calls come from that table; the DNA yielded D and trimming. Counted in this sample were about 9,200 clones; about 60% of them appeared once. Clones ranked in the top ten supply approximately 21% of the sample.

Trimming costs V 9 bases and J 0 bases, and their ends lie 21 bases apart. The germline V gene yields SGDLS for CDR1 and YYNGEE for CDR2. The cysteine opens and the phenylalanine closes a CDR3 of 16 amino acids. The retained sequence is limited to the CDR3, 48 bases, with the frame set at the first base. Source: tumor tissue, taken from a patient whose treatment included radiotherapy and nephrectomy. The sequence links TRBV9 to TRBJ1-1, with a tentative D gene TRBD1 over 6 matching bases. The TCR comes from a man between 60 and 75 years old with renal cell carcinoma. The nucleotides are TGTGCCAAGGAACACGGGGGCCCACGTATGAACACTGAAGCTTTCTTT. It encodes CAKEHGGPRMNTEAFF.